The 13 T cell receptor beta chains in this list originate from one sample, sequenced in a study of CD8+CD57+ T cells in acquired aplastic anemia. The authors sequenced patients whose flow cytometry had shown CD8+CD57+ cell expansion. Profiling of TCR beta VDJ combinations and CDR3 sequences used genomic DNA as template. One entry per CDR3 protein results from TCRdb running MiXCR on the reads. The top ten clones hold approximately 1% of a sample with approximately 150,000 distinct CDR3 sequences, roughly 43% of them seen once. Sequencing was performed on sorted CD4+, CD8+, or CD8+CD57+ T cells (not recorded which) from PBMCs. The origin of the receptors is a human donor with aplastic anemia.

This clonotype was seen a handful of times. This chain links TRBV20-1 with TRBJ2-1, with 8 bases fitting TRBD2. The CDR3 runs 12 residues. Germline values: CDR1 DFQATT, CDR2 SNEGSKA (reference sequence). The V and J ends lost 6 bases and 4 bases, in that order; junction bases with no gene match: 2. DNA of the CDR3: TGCAGTGCGGTAGCGGGATACAATGAGCAGTTCTTC. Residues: CSAVAGYNEQFF.

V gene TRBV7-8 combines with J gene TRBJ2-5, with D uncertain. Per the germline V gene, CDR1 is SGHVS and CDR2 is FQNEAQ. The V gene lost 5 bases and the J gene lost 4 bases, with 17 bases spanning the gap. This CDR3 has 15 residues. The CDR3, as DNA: TGTGCCAGCAGCATCCATTTGGGCCGTTTAGAGACCCAGTACTTC. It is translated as CASSIHLGRLETQYF.

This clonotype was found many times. The CDR3 bases are TGTGCCAGCACTAAACCAGCGAGGTTTGTCTACGAGCAGTACTTC. Its translation is CASTKPARFVYEQYF. The chain is built from TRBV12-3 or TRBV12-4 and TRBJ2-7; D is unresolved. The CDR3 is 15 residues long. The ends were cut back, 7 bases at V and 3 bases at J, with 19 bases in the middle.

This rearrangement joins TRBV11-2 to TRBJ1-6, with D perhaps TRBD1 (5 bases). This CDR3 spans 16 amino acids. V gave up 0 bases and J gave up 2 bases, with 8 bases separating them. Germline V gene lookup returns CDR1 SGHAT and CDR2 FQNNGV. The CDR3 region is CASSLEGTAYNSPLHF. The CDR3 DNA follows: TGTGCCAGCAGCTTAGAGGGGACGGCCTATAATTCACCCCTCCACTTT. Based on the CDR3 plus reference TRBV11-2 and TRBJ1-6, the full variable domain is EAGVAQSPRYKIIEKRQSVAFWCNPISGHATLYWYQQILGQGPKLLIQFQNNGVVDDSQLPKDRFSAERLKGVDSTLKIQPAKLEDSAVYLCASSLEGTAYNSPLHFGNGTRLTVT.

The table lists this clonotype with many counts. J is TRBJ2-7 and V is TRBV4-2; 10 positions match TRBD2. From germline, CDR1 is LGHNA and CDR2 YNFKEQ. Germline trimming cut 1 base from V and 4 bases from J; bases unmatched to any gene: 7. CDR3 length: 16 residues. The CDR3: CASSQASLAGQYEQYF. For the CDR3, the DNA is TGTGCCAGCAGCCAAGCGTCACTAGCGGGACAATACGAGCAGTACTTC.

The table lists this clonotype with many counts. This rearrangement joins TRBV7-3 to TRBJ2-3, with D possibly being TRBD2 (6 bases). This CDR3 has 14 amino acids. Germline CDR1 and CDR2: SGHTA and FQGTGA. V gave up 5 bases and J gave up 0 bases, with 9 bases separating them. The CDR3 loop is CASSPGTSTDTQYF. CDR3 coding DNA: TGTGCCAGCAGCCCCGGGACTAGCACAGATACGCAGTATTTT.

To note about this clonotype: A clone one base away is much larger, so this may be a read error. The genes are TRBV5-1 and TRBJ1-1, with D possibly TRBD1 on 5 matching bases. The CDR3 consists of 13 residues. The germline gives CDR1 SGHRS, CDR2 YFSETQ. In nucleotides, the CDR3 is TGCGCCAGCGGCTTGGGGACCACCGAGGGGGCTTTCTTT. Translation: CASGLGTTEGAFF.

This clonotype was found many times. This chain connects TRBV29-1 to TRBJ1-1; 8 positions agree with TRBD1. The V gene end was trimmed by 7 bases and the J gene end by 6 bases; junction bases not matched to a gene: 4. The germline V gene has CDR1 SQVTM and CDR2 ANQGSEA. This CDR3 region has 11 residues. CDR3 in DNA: TGCAGCGACCAGGGGGCGGCTGAAGCTTTCTTT. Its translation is CSDQGAAEAFF.

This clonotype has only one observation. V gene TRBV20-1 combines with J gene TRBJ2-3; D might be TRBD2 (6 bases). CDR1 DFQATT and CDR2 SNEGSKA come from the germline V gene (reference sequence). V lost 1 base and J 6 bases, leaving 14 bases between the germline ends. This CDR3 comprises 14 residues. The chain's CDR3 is CSARARGVGDTQYF. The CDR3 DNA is TGCAGTGCTAGAGCCCGCGGGGTGGGGGATACGCAGTATTTT.

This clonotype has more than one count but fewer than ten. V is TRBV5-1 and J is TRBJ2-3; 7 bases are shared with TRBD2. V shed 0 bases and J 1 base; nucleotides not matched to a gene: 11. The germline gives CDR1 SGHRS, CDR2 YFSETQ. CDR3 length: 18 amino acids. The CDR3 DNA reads TGCGCCAGCAGCTTGGCCGGGGGTCTAGGACTAGGCACAGATACGCAGTATTTT. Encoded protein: CASSLAGGLGLGTDTQYF.

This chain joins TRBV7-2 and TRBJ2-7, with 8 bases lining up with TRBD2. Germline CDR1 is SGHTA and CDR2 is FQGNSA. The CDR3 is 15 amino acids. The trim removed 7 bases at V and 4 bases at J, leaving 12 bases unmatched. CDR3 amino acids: CASTNYGGGRYEQYF. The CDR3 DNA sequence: TGTGCCAGCACCAACTACGGCGGCGGGAGGTACGAGCAGTACTTC.

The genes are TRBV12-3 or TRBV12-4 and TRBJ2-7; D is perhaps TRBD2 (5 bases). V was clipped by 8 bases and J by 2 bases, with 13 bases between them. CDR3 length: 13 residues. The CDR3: CASPGRDTYEQYF. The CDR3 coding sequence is TGTGCCAGCCCTGGACGGGATACCTACGAGCAGTACTTC.

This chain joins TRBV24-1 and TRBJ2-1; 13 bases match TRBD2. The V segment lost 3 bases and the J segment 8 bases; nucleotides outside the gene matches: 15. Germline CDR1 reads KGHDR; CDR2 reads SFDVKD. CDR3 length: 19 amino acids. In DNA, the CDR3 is TGTGCCACCAGTGATCGCCCTCGTCCCACTAGCGGGAGGGCCCATGAGCAGTTCTTC. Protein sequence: CATSDRPRPTSGRAHEQFF.